Here is one T cell receptor (beta chain) with its context. Its specificity is unknown. The record originates from a study of OX40 agonist ivuxolimab in advanced cancers. Study-level results: Among the lowest peripheral clonal expansion occurred in 0.1-3.0 mg/kg partial responders. The CD4+ and CD8+ T cells in the blood had expanded clonally by week 6 at 0.1 to 3.0 mg/kg. No antigen was identified for the clonally expanded peripheral T cells.

The CDR3 is 13 residues long. Germline CDR1 and CDR2: SGHNT and YENEEA. Between the trimmed V and J ends, which lost 1 base and 4 bases, there was a span of 7 bases. Here immunoSEQ multiplex PCR was the method, and the copy in TCRdb shows in-frame clones only, minus some. The data contain roughly 60,000 clones, around nine tenths of them seen just once; the ten biggest clones take up 25%. The sequencing here drew on CD4+ or CD8+ T cells sorted from blood, taken in a trial of the OX40 agonist ivuxolimab. The rearrangement uses TRBV11-3 and TRBJ2-5; D ambiguous. This TCR was recovered from an adult with an advanced solid tumor such as melanoma, head and neck, liver or kidney cancer. CDR3 coding DNA: TGTGCCAGCAGCTTAGTTGTGGGAGAGACCCAGTACTTC. It yields the protein CASSLVVGETQYF.